This passage covers 3 T cell receptor beta chains from one sample sequenced in a study of control samples from healthy donors and cancer patients. Sequenced by immunoSEQ multiplex PCR; TCRdb stores in-frame clones only, minus some. The sample consists of 100,000 to 150,000 clones, roughly 89% of them appearing once. Sequenced material: blood. Receptors were obtained from a man younger than 35 in good health.

J is TRBJ1-1 and V is TRBV14, with 7 positions matching TRBD1. The germline CDR1 and CDR2 sequences are SGHDN and FVKESK. Losses at the gene ends were 4 bases for V and 1 base for J; bases not matched to a gene: 3. The length of the CDR3 is 14 residues. The CDR3 DNA follows: TGTGCCAGCAGCCGAAACAGGGGGAACACTGAAGCTTTCTTT. Encoded protein: CASSRNRGNTEAFF. Based on the CDR3 plus reference TRBV14 and TRBJ1-1, the full variable domain is EAGVTQFPSHSVIEKGQTVTLRCDPISGHDNLYWYRRVMGKEIKFLLHFVKESKQDESGMPNNRFLAERTGGTYSTLKVQPAELEDSGVYFCASSRNRGNTEAFFGQGTRLTVV.

The chain joins TRBV7-3 to TRBJ1-2, with TRBD1 matching 11 bases. This CDR3 region has 14 residues. V was pared by 5 bases and J by 3 bases, with 2 bases of the junction left unmatched. Germline lookup yields CDR1 SGHTA and CDR2 FQGTGA. In nucleotides, the CDR3 is TGTGCCAGCAGCGGGGGACAGGGGGACTATGGCTACACCTTC. This gives the protein CASSGGQGDYGYTF.

Regarding this clone: One end of the junction is discordant with germline, which a read error may explain. J is TRBJ2-2 and V is TRBV30; no reliable D call. CDR1 and CDR2 from the germline V gene are GTSNPN and SVGIG (reference sequence). The CDR3 is 11 amino acids. CDR3 sequence (DNA): TGTGCCTCGCCGAAAACCGGGGAGCTGTTTTTT. Residues: CASPKTGELFF. Drawing the rest from reference TRBV30 and TRBJ2-2, the complete variable domain is SQTIHQWPATLVQPVGSPLSLECTVEGTSNPNLYWYRQAAGRGLQLLFYSVGIGQISSEVPQNLSASRPQDRQFILSSKKLLLSDSGFYLCASPKTGELFFGEGSRLTVL.